Below are 20 T cell receptor beta chains sequenced from a single sample in a study of T cell changes during pregnancy in multiple sclerosis. The table came from immunoSEQ multiplex PCR; TCRdb's copy has only in-frame clones and leaves some out. This sample carries 40,000 to 55,000 clones, roughly 90% of them seen once, and the ten largest clones take 4% to 6%. Sequenced material: peripheral blood, taken in the second trimester of pregnancy. The receptors stem from a female donor in good health, enrolled as a control in a pregnancy study.

The chain joins TRBV7-2 to TRBJ2-1; unclear D gene. The V end lost 5 bases, the J end lost 4 bases, and 6 bases lay between the germline ends. CDR1 and CDR2 (germline): SGHTA, FQGNSA. CDR3 length equals 12 residues. The CDR3 loop is CASSVLYNEQFF. CDR3 DNA sequence: TGTGCCAGCAGCGTACTTTACAATGAGCAGTTCTTC.

The gene calls are TRBV18 and TRBJ1-1; 7 bases line up with TRBD1. The CDR3 contains 17 residues. The germline V gene has CDR1 KGHSH and CDR2 LQKENI. The trim removed 3 bases at V and 3 bases at J, leaving 13 bases unmatched. CDR3 nucleotide sequence: TGTGCCAGCTCACCGGAGGGGGCGTATTATGAAGACACTGAAGCTTTCTTT. Translation: CASSPEGAYYEDTEAFF.

The chain couples TRBV11-2 to TRBJ2-1, with D uncertain. Germline V gives CDR1 SGHAT, CDR2 FQNNGV. The length of the CDR3 is 11 residues. The V end lost 1 base, the J end lost 9 bases, and 4 bases lay between the germline ends. The CDR3, as DNA: TGTGCCAGCAGCTTAGTGCGTGAGCAGTTCTTC. Encoded protein: CASSLVREQFF. Drawing the rest from reference TRBV11-2 and TRBJ2-1, the complete variable domain is EAGVAQSPRYKIIEKRQSVAFWCNPISGHATLYWYQQILGQGPKLLIQFQNNGVVDDSQLPKDRFSAERLKGVDSTLKIQPAKLEDSAVYLCASSLVREQFFGPGTRLTVL.

The V call is TRBV28, the J call TRBJ2-7; maybe TRBD2 (6 bases). V was clipped by 11 bases and J by 4 bases, with 12 bases between them. The CDR3 has 11 residues. CDR1 is MDHEN, CDR2 SYDVKM, per germline. The CDR3 loop reads CASGAGYEQYF. CDR3 DNA sequence: TGTGCCTCCGGCGCGGGGTACGAGCAGTACTTC.

This rearrangement joins TRBV5-5 to TRBJ2-7; 8 bases fit TRBD2. The junction had 6 bases not matched to a gene; V was cut back by 0 bases and J by 7 bases. Germline loops: CDR1 SGHKS, CDR2 YYEKEE (reference sequence). The CDR3 has 14 residues. This CDR3 is CASSLAGGPGEQYF. In DNA, the CDR3 is TGTGCCAGCAGCTTGGCGGGAGGGCCCGGGGAGCAGTACTTC.

The chain recombines TRBV30 with TRBJ2-3, with D hard to call. CDR1 is GTSNPN, CDR2 SVGIG, per germline (reference sequence). The germline V and J ends were trimmed by 3 bases and 0 bases, with 10 bases remaining between them. CDR3 length: 14 residues. For the CDR3, the DNA is TGTGCCTGGAGGACTCTCCCTAGCACAGATACGCAGTATTTT. This gives the protein CAWRTLPSTDTQYF.

The chain has TRBV9 and TRBJ2-3, with a possible D match to TRBD2 (5 bases). The V gene's germline CDR1 is SGDLS and CDR2 YYNGEE. The CDR3 contains 15 residues. Trimming took 4 bases from V and 3 from J, leaving 15 bases between them. CDR3: CASSPDPTRTDTQYF. The CDR3 region has the DNA TGTGCCAGCAGCCCCGACCCTACTAGAACAGATACGCAGTATTTT.

The chain combines TRBV18 with TRBJ1-4; TRBD1 is a possible D gene (5 bases). CDR3 length equals 16 residues. V was trimmed by 3 bases and J by 4 bases, leaving 15 bases between them. The germline V gene has CDR1 KGHSH and CDR2 LQKENI. The CDR3 loop is CASSPDIPTGNEKLFF. The CDR3 bases are TGTGCCAGCTCACCGGACATTCCGACGGGTAATGAAAAACTGTTTTTT.

This chain uses TRBV5-6 with TRBJ2-5; the match to TRBD1 covers 9 bases. CDR1 is SGHDT, CDR2 YYEEEE, per germline. V lost 4 bases and J lost 2; bases outside the gene matches: 6. This CDR3 spans 15 amino acids. CDR3 in DNA: TGTGCCAGCAGCCTCAACAGGGGGCGGCAAGAGACCCAGTACTTC. It encodes CASSLNRGRQETQYF.

The V and J genes are TRBV7-9 and TRBJ1-3; D remains unclear. The CDR3 extends over 16 amino acids. CDR1 SEHNR and CDR2 FQNEAQ come from the germline V gene (reference sequence). V was clipped by 4 bases and J by 0 bases, with 13 bases between them. CDR3 residues: CASSSTSANSGNTIYF. CDR3 DNA: TGTGCCAGCAGCTCCACCTCAGCGAACTCTGGAAACACCATATATTTT.

This clone occurred once. The chain has TRBV27 and TRBJ1-1, with D uncertain. Per the germline V gene, CDR1 is MNHEY and CDR2 is SMNVEV (reference sequence). This CDR3 comprises 12 residues. The V and J ends lost 2 bases and 4 bases respectively, with 5 bases between them. The CDR3 region is CASSLPSTEAFF. CDR3 in DNA: TGTGCCAGCAGTTTACCCAGCACTGAAGCTTTCTTT.

The chain has TRBV2 and TRBJ2-7; TRBD1 is a possible D gene (6 bases). Per germline, CDR1 SNHLY and CDR2 FYNNEI. The CDR3 is 13 residues long. The germline V and J ends were trimmed by 4 bases and 4 bases, with 11 bases remaining between them. In DNA form, the CDR3 reads TGTGCCAGCAGTGCGAAGGGGGTTTACGAGCAGTACTTC. Amino acid sequence: CASSAKGVYEQYF.

CDR3 sequence reads: CAIRAELNTEAFF. The CDR3 coding sequence is TGTGCCATCAGAGCGGAATTGAACACTGAAGCTTTCTTT. The genes are TRBV10-3 and TRBJ1-1; D is unresolved. This CDR3 spans 13 amino acids. Germline values: CDR1 ENHRY, CDR2 SYGVKD. The germline V and J ends were trimmed by 6 bases and 0 bases, with 8 bases remaining between them.

V and J are TRBV15 and TRBJ1-1; unclear D gene. The germline V and J ends were trimmed by 4 bases and 1 base, with 4 bases remaining between them. The CDR3 totals 12 residues. In germline, CDR1 is LNHNV, CDR2 YYDKDF (reference sequence). The CDR3 nucleotides read TGTGCCACCAGCACGGGGAACACTGAAGCTTTCTTT. Encoded protein: CATSTGNTEAFF.

The chain carries TRBV5-4 and TRBJ1-6; no clear D gene. Germline V CDR1 and CDR2: SGHNT, YYREEE (reference sequence). The CDR3 length is 16 residues. Trimming shortened V by 0 bases and J by 0 bases, and 7 bases separated the two germline ends. The CDR3: CASSLAGSSYNSPLHF. In DNA form, the CDR3 reads TGTGCCAGCAGCTTGGCGGGGAGCTCCTATAATTCACCCCTCCACTTT.

In its sample, this clone was seen a few times. The chain joins TRBV14 to TRBJ2-5; 8 bases are shared with TRBD2. V shed 6 bases and J 4 bases; nucleotides not matched to a gene: 7. Germline V CDR1 and CDR2: SGHDN, FVKESK. The CDR3 contains 14 residues. CDR3 protein: CASRPAGAIETQYF. CDR3 DNA sequence: TGTGCCAGCAGGCCAGCGGGAGCGATAGAGACCCAGTACTTC.

The chain carries TRBV4-3 and TRBJ2-7; 9 positions agree with TRBD2. The CDR3 is 18 amino acids. Germline V gene sequence: CDR1 LGHNA, CDR2 YSLEER. Unmatched junction bases numbered 10, after V lost 0 bases and J lost 1 base. The CDR3: CASSQDTAGGSFSYEQYF. Here the CDR3 DNA reads TGCGCCAGCAGCCAAGATACAGCGGGGGGCTCATTTTCCTACGAGCAGTACTTC.

This clone was counted once. This rearrangement joins TRBV19 to TRBJ1-2, with D possibly TRBD1 on 5 matching bases. Germline CDR1 reads LNHDA; CDR2 reads SQIVND (reference sequence). V was shortened by 7 bases and J by 4 bases, with 16 bases between the two germline ends. The CDR3 spans 14 residues. The CDR3 coding sequence is TGTGCCAGTATCCCCAGGGACTCTGTCTATGGCTACACCTTC. Its translation is CASIPRDSVYGYTF.

For the CDR3, the DNA is TGTGCCAGCAGTGACTCGGGTTGGTACCAAGAGACCCAGTACTTC. The encoded protein is CASSDSGWYQETQYF. J is TRBJ2-5 and V is TRBV25-1; D is unresolved. CDR3 size: 15 residues. CDR1 and CDR2 from the germline V gene are MGHDK and SYGVNS. The ends were cut back, 3 bases at V and 0 bases at J, with 11 bases in the middle.

The CDR3 spells CASSAETPDTQYF. In DNA, the CDR3 is TGTGCCAGCAGCGCGGAGACCCCAGATACGCAGTATTTT. V usage is TRBV9 and J usage is TRBJ2-3; D gene unclear. Germline CDR1 reads SGDLS; CDR2 reads YYNGEE. CDR3 length equals 13 residues. V lost 3 bases, J lost 4 bases, and 9 bases lay in between. Full variable domain (missing parts from reference TRBV9 and TRBJ2-3): DSGVTQTPKHLITATGQRVTLRCSPRSGDLSVYWYQQSLDQGLQFLIQYYNGEERAKGNILERFSAQQFPDLHSELNLSSLELGDSALYFCASSAETPDTQYFGPGTRLTVL.